The T cell receptor (beta chain) described here comes from a study of T-cell reconstitution after alpha-beta-depleted transplantation in children. Study-wide results and caveats: The study traced high day-60 TCRbeta diversity in some patients to surviving recipient T cells and thymic progenitors. By one year post-transplant, T-cell counts and diversity largely arose from T cells that were newly produced. Several hundred expanded graft clones reportedly were the source of alpha-beta T cells about two months after transplant.

A library of TCRbeta sequences, prepared with unique molecular identifiers, was generated. From the PCR reads, TCRdb called clonotypes with MiXCR, one entry per CDR3 protein. This sample yields some 200,000 distinct CDR3 sequences, of which under 13% are seen a single time; 28% belongs to the top ten. This clonotype was counted ten times or more. Its matching antigen is unknown. In germline, CDR1 is SQVTM, CDR2 ANQGSEA. With 6 bases clipped from V and 6 bases from J, the junction kept 17 bases outside the gene matches. This CDR3 is 17 amino acids long. The TCR was taken from a child younger than two with acute myeloid leukemia, due to receive a stem cell transplant. The genes are TRBV29-1 and TRBJ2-1; 10 bases fit TRBD1. Sequencing was performed on PBMCs, taken before TCRalphabeta/CD19-depleted stem cell transplant. CDR3 sequence: CSVHPPRAGTGVNEQFF. The CDR3 nucleotides are TGCAGCGTCCATCCCCCTCGTGCAGGGACAGGGGTCAATGAGCAGTTCTTC.